Below are 22 T cell receptor beta chains sequenced from a single sample in a study of cytomegalovirus exposure and HLA in healthy donors. The study ran its PCR with 60 Vbeta and 13 Jbeta primers. Sequencing used immunoSEQ multiplex PCR; TCRdb keeps in-frame clones, though not all of them. The top ten clones hold 3.7% of a sample with about 180,000 clones, 70% to 80% of them seen once. The sample taken for sequencing was PBMCs. These receptors were collected from a woman aged 60-75 years in good health and CMV-seropositive.

The chain employs TRBV13 and TRBJ2-4; 14 bases are a match to TRBD2. The V gene's germline CDR1 is PRHDT and CDR2 FYEKMQ (reference sequence). The CDR3 extends over 17 amino acids. J was trimmed by 4 bases and V by 5 bases; bases with no gene match: 7. CDR3 nucleotides: TGTGCCAGCAGCCAGACGACTAGCGGGAGGGATAAAAACATTCAGTACTTC. Residues: CASSQTTSGRDKNIQYF. The full variable domain, completed using reference TRBV13 and TRBJ2-4, is AAGVIQSPRHLIKEKRETATLKCYPIPRHDTVYWYQQGPGQDPQFLISFYEKMQSDKGSIPDRFSAQQFSDYHSELNMSSLELGDSALYFCASSQTTSGRDKNIQYFGAGTRLSVL.

The V gene is TRBV7-9, the J gene TRBJ2-1; D gene unclear. The CDR3 totals 11 residues. The V gene's germline CDR1 is SEHNR and CDR2 FQNEAQ (reference sequence). V was clipped by 2 bases and J by 10 bases, with 6 bases between them. The CDR3 here is CASSLRAEQFF. The DNA of the CDR3 is TGTGCCAGCAGCTTAAGAGCCGAGCAGTTCTTC. The full variable domain, rest sourced from reference TRBV7-9 and TRBJ2-1, is DTGVSQNPRHKITKRGQNVTFRCDPISEHNRLYWYRQTLGQGPEFLTYFQNEAQLEKSRLLSDRFSAERPKGSFSTLEIQRTEQGDSAMYLCASSLRAEQFFGPGTRLTVL.

The chain employs TRBV28 and TRBJ2-5; 9 bases are shared with TRBD1. The DNA end favors TRBJ2-7, so the J call may be wrong. Germline V CDR1 and CDR2: MDHEN, SYDVKM. This CDR3 has 14 amino acids. The CDR3: CASSPPGQGDEQYF. The CDR3 DNA reads TGTGCCAGCAGTCCTCCGGGACAGGGAGACGAGCAGTACTTC.

This clone rates as medium-sized. The rearrangement uses TRBV7-6 and TRBJ1-2, with D unresolved. The germline V gene has CDR1 SGHVS and CDR2 FNYEAQ. Deletions cut 5 bases from V and 1 base from J, with 11 bases between. The CDR3 length is 14 residues. CDR3 in amino acids: CASSPAVGNYGYTF. The CDR3 DNA is TGTGCCAGCAGCCCAGCGGTGGGTAACTATGGCTACACCTTC.

Remarks on this clone: Other DNA sequences in this specimen translate into the identical CDR3. CDR3 in DNA: TGTGCCAGTAGTATCCAGGGTAGTAATCAGCCCCAGCATTTT. This gives the protein CASSIQGSNQPQHF. The chain uses TRBV19 and TRBJ1-5; D is possibly TRBD1 (5 bases). From germline, CDR1 is LNHDA and CDR2 SQIVND (reference sequence). V shed 3 bases and J shed 4 bases, with 10 bases lying between them. The CDR3 has 14 residues.

The V gene is TRBV14, the J gene TRBJ1-2; 7 bases line up with TRBD1. The CDR3 totals 14 residues. Trimming removed 0 bases from V and 8 bases from J; junction bases left unmatched: 6. The germline V gene encodes CDR1 SGHDN and CDR2 FVKESK. The CDR3: CASSQDLRGRGYTF. As DNA, the CDR3 is TGTGCCAGCAGCCAAGATCTTAGGGGGCGCGGCTACACCTTC.

The rearrangement links TRBV4-2 to TRBJ2-1, with a possible D match to TRBD2 (5 bases). Trimming took off 0 bases at V and 4 bases at J, with 13 bases between the two ends. Germline V lookup: CDR1 LGHNA, CDR2 YNFKEQ. CDR3 length equals 16 residues. CDR3 in amino acids: CASSQDPAAPYNEQFF. In DNA form, the CDR3 reads TGTGCCAGCAGCCAAGATCCAGCGGCCCCGTACAATGAGCAGTTCTTC.

This clone has a count of ten or more. This rearrangement joins TRBV29-1 to TRBJ2-1; 8 bases fit TRBD2. V shed 6 bases and J 8 bases; nucleotides not matched to a gene: 15. The CDR3 runs to 15 residues. Germline V CDR1 and CDR2: SQVTM, ANQGSEA. CDR3: CSVPGGAGGRDEQFF. Written as DNA, the CDR3 is TGCAGCGTCCCGGGGGGGGCGGGGGGAAGGGATGAGCAGTTCTTC.

This clone was counted only a few times. The chain has TRBV6-5 and TRBJ1-2, with a tentative D call TRBD1 (6 bases). The CDR3 loop spans 12 amino acids. CDR1 and CDR2 from the germline V gene are MNHEY and SVGAGI. V lost 5 bases and J lost 6, with 10 bases in between. The CDR3 sequence: CASSTGRDGYTF. The CDR3 DNA reads TGTGCCAGCAGTACAGGGCGAGATGGCTACACCTTC.

The V and J genes are TRBV5-4 and TRBJ2-3; 11 bases map to TRBD2. Trimming took 2 bases from V and 0 from J; bases not matched to a gene: 8. Germline V gives CDR1 SGHNT, CDR2 YYREEE (reference sequence). The CDR3 has 18 residues. CDR3 DNA: TGTGCCAGCAGCTTAGGTGGGACTAGCGGTGCAAGCACAGATACGCAGTATTTT. Amino acids: CASSLGGTSGASTDTQYF.

This chain joins TRBV28 and TRBJ2-7, with 9 bases lining up with TRBD1. Germline loops: CDR1 MDHEN, CDR2 SYDVKM. Losses at the gene ends were 8 bases for V and 1 base for J; bases not matched to a gene: 9. The CDR3 covers 15 residues. CDR3 protein: CASGQGSVGSYEQYF. The CDR3 nucleotides read TGTGCCAGCGGACAGGGGTCGGTCGGTTCCTACGAGCAGTACTTC.

This chain links TRBV30 with TRBJ1-4, with D possibly being TRBD1 (5 bases). Trimming removed 3 bases at V and 8 bases at J, with 13 bases between. The CDR3 sequence is 13 residues long. Germline V gene lookup returns CDR1 GTSNPN and CDR2 SVGIG (reference sequence). Here the CDR3 DNA reads TGTGCCTGGAGCGGACAAGGAGACGAAAAACTGTTTTTT. As protein: CAWSGQGDEKLFF.

V and J are TRBV5-1 and TRBJ2-1; TRBD2 agrees at 14 bases. The CDR3 totals 16 residues. The germline CDR1 and CDR2 sequences are SGHRS and YFSETQ. The junction had 7 bases not matched to a gene; V was cut back by 2 bases and J by 9 bases. The CDR3 region has the DNA TGCGCCAGCAGCTTCCCCGAGACTAGCGGGGGGGTTGAGCAGTTCTTC. Encoded protein: CASSFPETSGGVEQFF.

J is TRBJ2-5 and V is TRBV7-3; 7 nucleotides match TRBD2. Germline CDR1 reads SGHTA; CDR2 reads FQGTGA. V lost 0 bases and J lost 5; bases outside the gene matches: 0. The CDR3 runs to 13 residues. CDR3 DNA: TGTGCCAGCAGCTTAACGGGGGGGGAGACCCAGTACTTC. Amino acids: CASSLTGGETQYF.

This rearrangement joins TRBV18 to TRBJ1-2, with 7 bases lining up with TRBD1. Germline V CDR1 and CDR2: KGHSH, LQKENI. The CDR3 loop spans 13 amino acids. Unmatched junction bases numbered 2, after V lost 3 bases and J lost 4 bases. For the CDR3, the DNA is TGTGCCAGCTCACCGACAGGGAGCTATGGCTACACCTTC. The encoded protein is CASSPTGSYGYTF.

The rearrangement links TRBV19 to TRBJ2-5; D might be TRBD1 (7 bases). The CDR3 is 15 residues long. V was cut by 7 bases and J by 5 bases, with 20 bases left in between. Germline V gives CDR1 LNHDA, CDR2 SQIVND (reference sequence). The CDR3 spells CASTPGIRGDETQYF. The DNA for the CDR3 is TGTGCCAGTACTCCGGGTATCAGGGGGGACGAGACCCAGTACTTC.

This sequence joins TRBV27 and TRBJ2-7, with 10 bases identical to TRBD1. This CDR3 has 13 amino acids. Trimming at V came to 6 bases and at J to 6 bases, leaving 5 bases not matched to a gene. Germline V CDR1 and CDR2: MNHEY, SMNVEV (reference sequence). CDR3 DNA: TGTGCCAGCAGCCTGACAGGGGGCGGCGAGCAGTACTTC. It codes for CASSLTGGGEQYF.

This clone appeared a few times. The V gene is TRBV23-1, the J gene TRBJ2-7, with 8 bases that match TRBD1. TRBV23-1 is an ORF, and what it does is uncertain. V dropped 5 bases and J dropped 3; count of bases not matched to a gene: 0. CDR3 length: 12 residues. CDR3 protein: CASSTGGYEQYF. The CDR3 coding sequence is TGCGCCAGCAGTACAGGGGGCTACGAGCAGTACTTC.

This chain connects TRBV28 to TRBJ2-6, with TRBD1 matching 7 bases. Germline values: CDR1 MDHEN, CDR2 SYDVKM. V was clipped by 4 bases and J by 3 bases; unmatched bases: 3. This CDR3 region has 15 residues. CDR3 in DNA: TGTGCCAGCAGTTCAAGGGGGCTTGGGGCCAACGTCCTGACTTTC. Translation gives CASSSRGLGANVLTF.

This clone was found a few times. The chain uses TRBV6-1 and TRBJ1-4; the D is unclear. From germline, CDR1 is MNHNS and CDR2 SASEGT. This CDR3 is built from 12 residues. The ends were cut back, 4 bases at V and 5 bases at J, with 5 bases in the middle. In DNA, the CDR3 is TGTGCCAGCAGTGTACAGAATGAAAAACTGTTTTTT. Translating it yields CASSVQNEKLFF.

This clone was seen only once. The genes are TRBV10-3 and TRBJ2-1, with D perhaps TRBD2 (5 bases). The CDR3 loop spans 15 amino acids. Trimming stripped 2 bases from V and 5 bases from J, with 13 bases between. CDR1 and CDR2 from the germline V gene are ENHRY and SYGVKD. The CDR3 DNA reads TGTGCCATCAGTGAGCCCGGGAAGGGTAACAATGAGCAGTTCTTC. Protein product: CAISEPGKGNNEQFF.

The chain couples TRBV29-1 to TRBJ1-1; 8 bases align to TRBD1. Germline V lookup: CDR1 SQVTM, CDR2 ANQGSEA. The CDR3 extends over 15 amino acids. Trimming cost V 7 bases and J 3 bases; bases outside gene matches: 13. In DNA form, the CDR3 reads TGCAGCGCTCGGGCGACAGGACAGGGCTACACTGAAGCTTTCTTT. It is translated as CSARATGQGYTEAFF.